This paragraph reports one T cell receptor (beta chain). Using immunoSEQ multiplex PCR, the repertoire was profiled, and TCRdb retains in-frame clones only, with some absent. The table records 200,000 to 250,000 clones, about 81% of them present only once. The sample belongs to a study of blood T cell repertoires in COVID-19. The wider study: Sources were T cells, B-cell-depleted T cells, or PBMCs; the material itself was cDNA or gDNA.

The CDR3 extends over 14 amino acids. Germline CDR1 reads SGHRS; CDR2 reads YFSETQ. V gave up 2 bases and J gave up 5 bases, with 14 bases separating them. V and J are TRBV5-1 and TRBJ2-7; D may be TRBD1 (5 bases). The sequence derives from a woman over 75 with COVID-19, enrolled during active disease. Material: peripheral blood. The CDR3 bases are TGCGCCAGCAGCTTAGGCGCTATGGACAACGAGCAGTACTTC. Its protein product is CASSLGAMDNEQYF. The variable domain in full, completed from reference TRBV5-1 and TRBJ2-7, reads KAGVTQTPRYLIKTRGQQVTLSCSPISGHRSVSWYQQTPGQGLQFLFEYFSETQRNKGNFPGRFSGRQFSNSRSEMNVSTLELGDSALYLCASSLGAMDNEQYFGPGTRLTVT.